This is a list of T cell receptor beta chains from one sample in a study of Graves' ophthalmopathy and Graves' hyperthyroidism. TCRdb redid the calling of the multiplex PCR reads with MiXCR, one entry per CDR3 protein. Of some 750,000 distinct CDR3 sequences in the sample, 40% were seen once. The sequenced sample consisted of peripheral blood. The receptor source for this set is an adult man with Graves' ophthalmopathy. Each CDR3 is given with its conserved first and last residue. The D gene is left open where the match is weak. Clone size is given for some rows only: seen once, a few or many times, or a class if the clone is expanded.

>TRBV28|TRBJ2-7|.|TRBD1
CASSTRQGRVF
TGTGCCAGCAGTACCCGACAGGGTCGAGTATTC
>TRBV7-9|TRBJ1-1|.|.
CASSPMWDPLPNTEAFF
TGTGCCAGCAGCCCCATGTGGGACCCTCTACCGAACACTGAAGCTTTCTTT
>TRBV7-2|TRBJ1-2|.|TRBD1
CASSFRDRVSSGYTF
TGTGCCAGCAGCTTTCGGGACAGGGTATCGTCCGGCTACACCTTC
>TRBV7-6|TRBJ2-5|.|.
CASSWVGIERKTQYF
TGTGCCAGCAGTTGGGTAGGGATCGAGAGGAAGACCCAGTACTTC
>TRBV29-1|TRBJ2-5|many|TRBD2
CSVGLAEETQYF
TGCAGCGTTGGACTAGCGGAAGAGACCCAGTACTTC
>TRBV6-2/TRBV6-3|TRBJ1-1|.|.
CASSYNGGLNTEAFF
TGTGCCAGCAGTTACAATGGGGGTTTGAACACTGAAGCTTTCTTT
>TRBV24-1|TRBJ1-5|few|.
CASSPYRDQPQHF
TGTGCCAGCTCACCGTACAGGGATCAGCCCCAGCATTTT
>TRBV24-1|TRBJ1-5|many|.
CATSDLASNQPQHF
TGTGCCACCAGTGATCTAGCTAGCAATCAGCCCCAGCATTTT
>TRBV19|TRBJ2-7|.|.
CASSLRHGTLAPYEQYF
TGTGCCAGTAGTCTCCGGCACGGGACTCTAGCCCCCTACGAGCAGTACTTC
>TRBV10-2|TRBJ1-1|many|TRBD1
CASSDPGQGGTEAFF
TGCGCCAGCAGCGATCCGGGACAGGGGGGCACTGAAGCTTTCTTT
>TRBV2|TRBJ1-2|.|.
CASGRDSGYHGYTF
TGTGCCAGCGGGAGAGACTCAGGGTATCATGGCTACACCTTC
>TRBV20-1|TRBJ2-7|.|TRBD1
CSARRDRDFPLAHEQYF
TGCAGTGCTAGACGGGACAGGGATTTTCCCCTGGCCCACGAGCAGTACTTC
>TRBV7-6|TRBJ2-7|many|.
CASSLRDEGEQYF
TGTGCCAGCAGCTTGCGGGACGAGGGCGAGCAGTACTTC
>TRBV29-1|TRBJ1-2|many|TRBD1
CSADPGTGGRNYGYTF
TGCAGCGCTGATCCCGGGACAGGGGGTAGGAACTATGGCTACACCTTC
>TRBV10-2|TRBJ2-5|.|.
CAISEGQDSFVRGEETQYF
TGTGCCATCAGTGAGGGGCAGGACAGTTTCGTCAGGGGTGAAGAGACCCAGTACTTC
>TRBV25-1|TRBJ1-4|many|TRBD1
CASSSLRTGGAREKLFF
TGTGCCAGCAGTTCCCTGCGGACAGGGGGCGCGAGGGAAAAACTGTTTTTT
>TRBV20-1|TRBJ2-7|.|.
CSATLAVSSYEQYF
TGCAGTGCTACCTTAGCGGTTAGCTCCTACGAGCAGTACTTC
>TRBV6-5|TRBJ1-1|.|.
CASRLTGKNTEAFF
TGTGCCAGCAGGCTCACAGGGAAGAACACTGAAGCTTTCTTT
>TRBV24-1|TRBJ1-2|.|.
CASSPKGAYGYTF
TGTGCCAGCTCACCCAAGGGTGCCTATGGCTACACCTTC
>TRBV25-1|TRBJ1-3|.|.
CASSGHDSGNTIYF
TGTGCCAGCAGTGGACACGACTCTGGAAACACCATATATTTT
>TRBV20-1|TRBJ1-2|many|TRBD1
CSARGQGDYGYTF
TGCAGTGCTCGAGGACAGGGTGACTATGGCTACACCTTC
>TRBV10-2|TRBJ1-5|many|.
CASDPTYSNQPQHF
TGCGCCAGCGACCCCACCTATAGCAATCAGCCCCAGCATTTT
>TRBV7-9|TRBJ2-3|.|.
CASSSLSGIADTQYF
TGTGCCAGCAGCTCTTTGTCAGGGATCGCAGATACGCAGTATTTT
>TRBV2|TRBJ1-2|few|.
CASSRTRFYGYTF
TGTGCCAGCAGTAGAACACGGTTCTATGGCTACACCTTC
>TRBV29-1|TRBJ1-1|many|.
CSGRENTEAFF
TGCAGCGGCAGGGAGAACACTGAAGCTTTCTTT
>TRBV5-6|TRBJ1-4|few|.
CASSPDRRREKLFF
TGTGCCAGCAGCCCCGACAGGCGGAGGGAAAAACTGTTTTTT
>TRBV25-1|TRBJ2-2|.|TRBD2
CASTDSSGRAGELFF
TGTGCCAGTACCGATTCTAGCGGGAGGGCCGGGGAGCTGTTTTTT
>TRBV29-1|TRBJ1-6|.|.
CSVEVARGRAALHF
TGCAGCGTTGAAGTTGCCAGGGGCAGGGCGGCCCTCCACTTT
>TRBV19|TRBJ1-5|many|.
CASSISPRGGQPQHF
TGTGCCAGTAGTATATCCCCCCGGGGTGGTCAGCCCCAGCATTTT
>TRBV6-1|TRBJ1-5|.|.
CASSVGRGNQPQHF
TGTGCCAGCAGTGTAGGGCGCGGCAATCAGCCCCAGCATTTT
>TRBV12-3/TRBV12-4|TRBJ1-1|.|.
CASSFGAGNRNTEAFF
TGTGCCAGCAGTTTTGGGGCGGGGAATCGGAACACTGAAGCTTTCTTT
>TRBV5-1|TRBJ2-6|.|.
CATSWGTGSGANVLTF
TGCGCCACCTCTTGGGGGACGGGCTCTGGGGCCAACGTCCTGACTTTC
>TRBV20-1|TRBJ1-5|few|TRBD1
CSAPDRGDQPQHF
TGCAGTGCTCCGGACAGGGGAGATCAGCCCCAGCATTTT
>TRBV25-1|TRBJ1-5|.|TRBD1
CASSPVSSGGGQPQHF
TGTGCCAGCTCACCAGTTAGTTCAGGGGGCGGTCAGCCCCAGCATTTT
>TRBV10-3|TRBJ2-5|.|TRBD1
CAISVIATGGGETQYF
TGTGCCATCAGTGTCATAGCGACAGGGGGCGGTGAGACCCAGTACTTC
>TRBV29-1|TRBJ1-1|.|TRBD1
CSVGRTGGRGEAFF
TGCAGCGTGGGACGGACAGGGGGCAGGGGTGAAGCTTTCTTT
>TRBV6-5|TRBJ1-5|.|.
CASRSDSNQPQHF
TGTGCCAGCAGGAGCGATAGCAATCAGCCCCAGCATTTT
>TRBV20-1|TRBJ2-2|few|.
CSARDVDTGELFF
TGCAGTGCTAGAGATGTCGACACCGGGGAGCTGTTTTTT
>TRBV10-3|TRBJ1-2|many|.
CAISESGGFANYGYTF
TGTGCCATCAGTGAGTCGGGGGGCTTCGCTAACTATGGCTACACCTTC
>TRBV27|TRBJ1-1|many|.
CASSFTVRGTEAFF
TGTGCCAGCAGTTTTACAGTAAGGGGCACTGAAGCTTTCTTT
>TRBV29-1|TRBJ2-7|many|.
CSALAGSAYEQYF
TGCAGCGCTCTAGCAGGGTCAGCCTACGAGCAGTACTTC
>TRBV13|TRBJ2-7|.|TRBD1
CASSIPGQTYEQYF
TGTGCCAGCAGCATACCGGGACAGACCTACGAGCAGTACTTC
>TRBV7-6|TRBJ2-5|.|TRBD2
CASSLAPPTSGVKETQYF
TGTGCCAGCAGCTTAGCGCCTCCGACTAGCGGGGTCAAAGAGACCCAGTACTTC
>TRBV7-2|TRBJ1-5|many|.
CASSFDPYSNQPQHF
TGTGCCAGCAGCTTTGACCCTTATAGCAATCAGCCCCAGCATTTT
>TRBV20-1|TRBJ2-5|few|.
CSTGDSQETQYF
TGCAGTACCGGAGACAGCCAAGAGACCCAGTACTTC
>TRBV2|TRBJ1-2|.|.
CASSTRASGGYTF
TGTGCCAGCAGTACACGGGCTTCGGGAGGCTACACCTTC
>TRBV29-1|TRBJ2-7|.|TRBD2
CSVVWLRGTSYEQYF
TGCAGCGTAGTTTGGTTGCGGGGGACCTCCTACGAGCAGTACTTC
>TRBV15|TRBJ1-2|.|.
CATSRGADYTF
TGTGCCACCAGCAGAGGGGCGGACTACACCTTC
>TRBV7-2|TRBJ2-2|few|.
CASSPGRQNTGELFF
TGTGCCAGCAGCCCTGGACGGCAGAACACCGGGGAGCTGTTTTTT
>TRBV4-3|TRBJ2-7|.|.
CASSQERGSEYEQYF
TGCGCCAGCAGCCAAGAAAGGGGCTCGGAGTACGAGCAGTACTTC
>TRBV7-9|TRBJ1-5|.|.
CASSLEYLPEYSNYNQPQHF
TGTGCCAGCAGCTTGGAATACCTCCCGGAGTACAGCAACTATAATCAGCCCCAGCATTTT